This T cell receptor (beta chain) was captured by sequencing in a study of T cell repertoires in cytomegalovirus infection. Study context: Recently identified HLA-C-restricted and well-studied HLA-B-restricted CMV epitopes were used. Indicated by public TCR beta signatures were CMV infection and matching HLA type.

About this clonotype itself: Its specificity is unknown.

TCRdb independently ran MiXCR on the reads; one entry per CDR3 protein. The sample lists approximately 390,000 distinct CDR3 sequences, about 34% occurring once. General study findings and limits: Summed public TCR beta family frequency identified CMV carriers bearing the relevant HLA. HLA-C-restricted CMV-specific TCR beta clonotypes were dominant in the ex vivo response.

The germline V gene has CDR1 LNHNV and CDR2 YYDKDF (reference sequence). The CDR3 is made up of 15 amino acids. Trimming pared 1 base from V and 4 bases from J, leaving 11 bases between. The clonotype comes from a human donor in good health (CMV status not recorded). Some clones in this sample may be carry-over from other donors' samples. The genes are TRBV15 and TRBJ2-1; tentative D call: TRBD2 (6 bases). The sample in question was cultured PBMCs, obtained from culture after CMV antigen stimulation. CDR3 nucleotide sequence: TGTGCCACCAGCAGAGGGGGGGACTGGTACAATGAGCAGTTCTTC. This codes for CATSRGGDWYNEQFF.